The 5 T cell receptor beta chains in this list originate from one sample, sequenced in a study of T cells after yellow fever vaccination (dated 2019 in TCRdb). The sample's treatment or condition label, decoded: live attenuated yellow fever vaccine strain. The library was built by means of 5' RACE. These reads were obtained on an Illumina NovaSeq 6000. The public reads were reprocessed in TCRdb via fastp at Q25 and MiXCR, keeping in-frame beta chains. Rows merge per CDR3 protein into single entries with the most common DNA and genes. Recorded for this sample are approximately 300,000 distinct CDR3 sequences; approximately 11% of them occurred a single time. The ten top clones hold 3% to 3.5% of the sample. The source was CD4+ T cells sorted from PBMCs, collected 45 days after the yellow fever booster vaccination. These receptors came from a young man who received the YFV17D yellow fever vaccine.

This clonotype was seen a handful of times. The J gene is TRBJ1-2, the V gene TRBV29-1; tentative D call: TRBD1 (5 bases). Germline V gene data show CDR1 as SQVTM and CDR2 as ANQGSEA. V shed 4 bases and J shed 0 bases, with 12 bases lying between them. The CDR3 contains 14 residues. The CDR3 DNA reads as TGCAGCGTTGGTGTGGGGCCACCTAACTATGGCTACACCTTC. Encoded protein: CSVGVGPPNYGYTF.

This clonotype turned up a few times. This chain uses TRBV7-3 with TRBJ2-5; 9 bases line up with TRBD1. Germline trimming cut 5 bases from V and 1 base from J; bases unmatched to any gene: 8. The CDR3 sequence is 16 residues long. The germline V gene has CDR1 SGHTA and CDR2 FQGTGA. DNA for the CDR3: TGTGCCAGCAGCCGTTCCGGGACAGGGATCCAAGAGACCCAGTACTTC. This translates into CASSRSGTGIQETQYF.

This clonotype was seen at least ten times. This rearrangement joins TRBV5-1 to TRBJ2-7; D unclear. From germline, CDR1 is SGHRS and CDR2 YFSETQ. V was pared by 2 bases and J by 4 bases, with 13 bases between. CDR3 length equals 14 residues. The CDR3 is CASSLSPGQYEQYV. DNA for the CDR3: TGCGCCAGCAGCTTAAGTCCCGGGCAGTACGAGCAGTACGTC.

DNA for the CDR3: TGCGCCAGCAGCCAACGCTTAGACAGGCCTCAATTTGATAACTATGGCTACACCTTC. Translating it yields CASSQRLDRPQFDNYGYTF. The chain carries TRBV4-3 and TRBJ1-2, with a weak D call TRBD1 (6 bases). V lost 2 bases, J lost 1 base, and 23 bases lay in between. In germline, CDR1 is LGHNA, CDR2 YSLEER. The CDR3 is made up of 19 amino acids.

Here the CDR3 DNA reads TGTGCCAGCAGCTCTCTGAGCTCCTATAATTCACCCCTCCACTTT. Its protein is CASSSLSSYNSPLHF. The rearrangement uses TRBV7-2 and TRBJ1-6, with D unclear. This CDR3 is built from 15 residues. V was shortened by 4 bases and J by 0 bases, with 7 bases between the two germline ends. Germline values: CDR1 SGHTA, CDR2 FQGNSA.